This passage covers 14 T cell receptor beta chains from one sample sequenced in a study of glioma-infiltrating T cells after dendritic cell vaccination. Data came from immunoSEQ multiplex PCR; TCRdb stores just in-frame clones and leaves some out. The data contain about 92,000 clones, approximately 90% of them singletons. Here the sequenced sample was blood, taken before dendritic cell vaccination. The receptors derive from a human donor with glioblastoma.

In nucleotides, the CDR3 is TGTGCCAGCAGCCCGGGGGGGATGGGGGGCACCGGGGAGCTGTTTTTT. Protein product: CASSPGGMGGTGELFF. The chain links TRBV5-4 to TRBJ2-2, with 8 bases aligning to TRBD2. Germline V gene data show CDR1 as SGHNT and CDR2 as YYREEE (reference sequence). There are 16 residues in the CDR3. V trimming: 4 bases; J trimming: 4 bases; junction bases outside the gene matches: 9.

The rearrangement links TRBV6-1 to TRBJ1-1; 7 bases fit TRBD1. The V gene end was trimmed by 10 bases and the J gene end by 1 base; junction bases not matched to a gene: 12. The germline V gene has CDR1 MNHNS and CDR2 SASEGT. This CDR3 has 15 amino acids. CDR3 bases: TGTGCCATTTTCCGGGACAGTTACCCGAACACTGAAGCTTTCTTT. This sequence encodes CAIFRDSYPNTEAFF.

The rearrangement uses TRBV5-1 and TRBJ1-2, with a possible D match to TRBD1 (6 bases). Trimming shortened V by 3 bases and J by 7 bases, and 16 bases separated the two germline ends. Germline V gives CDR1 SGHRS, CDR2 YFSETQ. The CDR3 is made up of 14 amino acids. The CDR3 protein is CASSWSGGAGGYTF. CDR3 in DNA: TGCGCCAGCAGCTGGAGTGGGGGCGCGGGTGGCTACACCTTC.

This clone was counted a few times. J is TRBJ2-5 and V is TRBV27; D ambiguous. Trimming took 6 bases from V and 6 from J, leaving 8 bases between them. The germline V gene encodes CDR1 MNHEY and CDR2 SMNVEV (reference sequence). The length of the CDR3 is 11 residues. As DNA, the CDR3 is TGTGCCAGCAGCTCCCGTAAGACCCAGTACTTC. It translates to CASSSRKTQYF.

This CDR3 reads CASSYRRDPGELFF. In nucleotides, the CDR3 is TGTGCCAGCAGTTACAGGAGAGACCCCGGGGAGCTGTTTTTT. The chain carries TRBV6-5 and TRBJ2-2; unclear D gene. Germline V gives CDR1 MNHEY, CDR2 SVGAGI. This CDR3 is 14 amino acids long. V dropped 2 bases and J dropped 6 bases, with 10 bases sitting between them.

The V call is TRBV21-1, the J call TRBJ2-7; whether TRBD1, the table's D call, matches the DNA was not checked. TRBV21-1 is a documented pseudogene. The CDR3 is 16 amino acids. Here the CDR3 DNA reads TGTGCCAGCAGAAAAACCGGGACAGATACTTCCTACGAGCAGTACTTC. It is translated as CASRKTGTDTSYEQYF.

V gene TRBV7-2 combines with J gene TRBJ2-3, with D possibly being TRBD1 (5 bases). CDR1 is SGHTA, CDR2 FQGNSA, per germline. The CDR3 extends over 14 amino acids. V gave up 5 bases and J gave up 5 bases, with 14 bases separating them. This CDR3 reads CASSQDRNKDTQYF. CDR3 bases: TGTGCCAGCAGCCAAGACAGAAATAAAGATACGCAGTATTTT.

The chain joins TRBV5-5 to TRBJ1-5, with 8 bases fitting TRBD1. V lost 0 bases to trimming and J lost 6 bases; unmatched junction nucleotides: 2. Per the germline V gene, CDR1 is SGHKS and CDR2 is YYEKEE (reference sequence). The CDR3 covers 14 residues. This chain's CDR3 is CASSLAGGVQPQHF. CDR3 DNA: TGTGCCAGCAGCTTGGCAGGGGGCGTTCAGCCCCAGCATTTT.

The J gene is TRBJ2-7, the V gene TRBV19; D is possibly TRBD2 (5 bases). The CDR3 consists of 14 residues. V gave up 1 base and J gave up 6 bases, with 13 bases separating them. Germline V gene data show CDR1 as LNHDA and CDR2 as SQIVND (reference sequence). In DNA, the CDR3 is TGTGCCAGTAGTATAGTGGAGGTCTCAGCCGAGCAGTACTTC. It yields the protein CASSIVEVSAEQYF.

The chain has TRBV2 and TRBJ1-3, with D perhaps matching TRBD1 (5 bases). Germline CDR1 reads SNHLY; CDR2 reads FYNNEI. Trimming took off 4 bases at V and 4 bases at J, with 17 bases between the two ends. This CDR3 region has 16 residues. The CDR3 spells CASSGLREGIGNTIYF. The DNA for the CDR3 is TGTGCCAGCAGTGGGCTCAGGGAGGGAATCGGAAACACCATATATTTT. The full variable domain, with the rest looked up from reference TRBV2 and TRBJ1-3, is EPEVTQTPSHQVTQMGQEVILRCVPISNHLYFYWYRQILGQKVEFLVSFYNNEISEKSEIFDDQFSVERPDGSNFTLKIRSTKLEDSAMYFCASSGLREGIGNTIYFGEGSWLTVV.

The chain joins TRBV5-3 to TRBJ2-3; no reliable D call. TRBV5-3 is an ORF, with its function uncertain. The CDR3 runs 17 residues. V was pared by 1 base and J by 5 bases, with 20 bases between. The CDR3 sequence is CARSLLPSRKRGDTQYF. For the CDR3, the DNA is TGTGCCAGAAGCTTGCTCCCCAGTAGAAAACGAGGAGATACGCAGTATTTT.

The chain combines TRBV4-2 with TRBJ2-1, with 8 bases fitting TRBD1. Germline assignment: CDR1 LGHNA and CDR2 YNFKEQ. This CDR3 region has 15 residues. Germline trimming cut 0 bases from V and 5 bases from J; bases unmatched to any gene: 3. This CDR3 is CASSQEGQANNEQFF. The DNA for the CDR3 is TGTGCCAGCAGCCAAGAGGGACAGGCAAACAATGAGCAGTTCTTC.

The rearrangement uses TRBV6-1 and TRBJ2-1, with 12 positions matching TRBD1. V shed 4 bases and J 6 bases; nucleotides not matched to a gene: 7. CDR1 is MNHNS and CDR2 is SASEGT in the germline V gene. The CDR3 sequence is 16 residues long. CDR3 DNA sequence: TGTGCCAGCAGTGCACGGGACAGGGGGCCGGTCAATGAGCAGTTCTTC. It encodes CASSARDRGPVNEQFF.

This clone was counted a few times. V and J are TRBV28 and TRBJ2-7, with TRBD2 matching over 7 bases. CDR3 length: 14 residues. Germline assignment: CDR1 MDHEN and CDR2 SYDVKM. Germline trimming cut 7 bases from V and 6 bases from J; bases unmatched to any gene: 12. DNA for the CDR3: TGTGCCAGCAACGGGTACGGGGGGTTGGTCGAGCAGTACTTC. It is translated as CASNGYGGLVEQYF.